These 27 T cell receptor beta chains share one sample of origin, sequenced in a study of shared clonotypes between healthy human individuals. Profiled with immunoSEQ multiplex PCR; TCRdb holds only in-frame clones, not every one. The table has around 340,000 clones, roughly 80% seen once. The sequenced sample consisted of memory CD4+ T cells sorted from blood. As for subset: CD45RA-negative fraction. The source of these receptors is a man aged 30 to 45 in good health.

Of note for this clone: Since the CDR3 does not end with the conserved phenylalanine or tryptophan, this likely comes from a read error. The genes are TRBV5-1 and TRBJ2-7; TRBD2 matches 7 bases. This CDR3 contains 18 residues. Germline CDR1 SGHRS, CDR2 YFSETQ. Germline trimming cut 0 bases from V and 2 bases from J; bases unmatched to any gene: 14. This CDR3 is CASSLELVVGGSTYEQYL. The CDR3, as DNA: TGCGCCAGCAGCTTGGAGCTGGTGGTTGGCGGGAGTACCTACGAGCAGTACCTC.

This clone has just one count. The chain employs TRBV27 and TRBJ2-3; 9 positions agree with TRBD2. Germline trimming cut 5 bases from V and 3 bases from J; bases unmatched to any gene: 6. Germline values: CDR1 MNHEY, CDR2 SMNVEV (reference sequence). This CDR3 region has 15 residues. As DNA, the CDR3 is TGTGCCAGCAGTCCTCTTAGCGGGAGAACAGATACGCAGTATTTT. Protein sequence: CASSPLSGRTDTQYF.

V and J are TRBV28 and TRBJ2-5, with D tentatively TRBD1 or TRBD2 (5 bases each). The CDR3 is made up of 14 amino acids. The V end lost 3 bases, the J end lost 0 bases, and 8 bases lay between the germline ends. Germline lookup yields CDR1 MDHEN and CDR2 SYDVKM. Written as DNA, the CDR3 is TGTGCCAGCAGTTTCGGGGCGTACCAAGAGACCCAGTACTTC. This gives the protein CASSFGAYQETQYF.

Here the CDR3 reads CAIREASGKGTDTQYF. The CDR3 DNA reads TGTGCCATCAGAGAAGCTAGCGGGAAAGGCACAGATACGCAGTATTTT. V and J are TRBV10-3 and TRBJ2-3; the match to TRBD2 covers 9 bases. V lost 6 bases and J lost 1; bases outside the gene matches: 8. Germline CDR1 ENHRY, CDR2 SYGVKD. This CDR3 region has 16 residues.

This chain uses TRBV18 with TRBJ2-1; 13 bases agree with TRBD2. Unmatched junction bases numbered 11, after V lost 3 bases and J lost 9 bases. The CDR3 covers 17 residues. The germline gives CDR1 KGHSH, CDR2 LQKENI. CDR3 sequence reads: CASSPNPGTSGTSEQFF. As DNA, the CDR3 is TGTGCCAGCTCACCGAACCCCGGGACTAGCGGGACTAGTGAGCAGTTCTTC.

The chain employs TRBV7-2 and TRBJ2-1; 10 nucleotides agree with TRBD2. With V trimmed by 3 bases and J by 7 bases, 3 bases remained unmatched. The CDR3 totals 14 residues. Germline lookup yields CDR1 SGHTA and CDR2 FQGNSA. The CDR3 region is CASSFKTSGNEQFF. The DNA for the CDR3 is TGTGCCAGCAGCTTCAAGACTAGCGGGAATGAGCAGTTCTTC.

This clone was counted once. The chain employs TRBV5-6 and TRBJ2-3; 8 bases align to TRBD1. CDR1 and CDR2 from the germline V gene are SGHDT and YYEEEE. V lost 4 bases and J lost 10; bases outside the gene matches: 5. This CDR3 has 12 residues. The CDR3 sequence is CASSISRGPQYF. The CDR3 region has the DNA TGTGCCAGCAGCATTTCCAGGGGGCCGCAGTATTTT.

The chain has TRBV14 and TRBJ2-1; the match to TRBD2 covers 7 bases. Germline V lookup: CDR1 SGHDN, CDR2 FVKESK. CDR3 length: 16 amino acids. V trimming: 0 bases; J trimming: 6 bases; junction bases outside the gene matches: 8. CDR3: CASSQDRPGGGNEQFF. The CDR3 DNA reads TGTGCCAGCAGCCAAGATCGCCCGGGAGGAGGCAATGAGCAGTTCTTC.

The genes are TRBV28 and TRBJ2-7, with 10 bases fitting TRBD2. Germline values: CDR1 MDHEN, CDR2 SYDVKM. V lost 5 bases to trimming and J lost 1 base; unmatched junction nucleotides: 5. This CDR3 comprises 15 residues. The CDR3 DNA sequence: TGTGCCAGCAGTCTAGCGGGAGATTTATCCTACGAGCAGTACTTC. The encoded protein is CASSLAGDLSYEQYF.

The chain couples TRBV11-2 to TRBJ2-7, with D unclear. The germline CDR1 and CDR2 sequences are SGHAT and FQNNGV. This CDR3 contains 14 residues. V was shortened by 3 bases and J by 2 bases, with 11 bases between the two germline ends. CDR3 region: CASSFTDGTYEQYF. Here the CDR3 DNA reads TGTGCCAGCAGCTTCACGGACGGAACCTACGAGCAGTACTTC.

V and J are TRBV6-8 and TRBJ1-1; 7 bases line up with TRBD1. The CDR3 contains 14 residues. The germline gives CDR1 MNHGY, CDR2 SAAAGT. Trimming removed 6 bases from V and 4 bases from J; junction bases left unmatched: 8. The CDR3 here is CASRSQQGTTEAFF. The CDR3 DNA is TGTGCCAGCAGGTCCCAACAGGGGACCACTGAAGCTTTCTTT.

The V and J genes are TRBV6-6 and TRBJ2-1; TRBD1 matches at 8 bases. This CDR3 comprises 16 residues. Germline V CDR1 and CDR2: MNHNY, SVGAGI (reference sequence). V gave up 5 bases and J gave up 0 bases; unmatched junction bases: 6. The CDR3, as DNA: TGTGCCAGCAGTACGACAGGGGCCGGCTCCTACAATGAGCAGTTCTTC. The encoded protein is CASSTTGAGSYNEQFF.

This clone was recorded a few times. The chain employs TRBV5-3 and TRBJ1-5, with 12 bases matching TRBD1. TRBV5-3 is annotated as an ORF whose role is uncertain. The length of the CDR3 is 18 residues. J gave up 1 base and V 3 bases, and 8 bases lay outside the gene matches. For the CDR3, the DNA is TGTGCCAGAAGCTCGACCGGGACAGGGGGCGTAAGCAATCAGCCCCAGCATTTT. As protein: CARSSTGTGGVSNQPQHF.

This rearrangement joins TRBV19 to TRBJ2-1; 7 bases are shared with TRBD1. Germline V lookup: CDR1 LNHDA, CDR2 SQIVND (reference sequence). This CDR3 is built from 14 residues. Trimming cost V 6 bases and J 4 bases; bases outside gene matches: 6. The CDR3 nucleotides read TGTGCCAGTAGGTACCGGGACAGTTACAATGAGCAGTTCTTC. Translating gives CASRYRDSYNEQFF.

The J gene is TRBJ2-3, the V gene TRBV5-1; the match to TRBD2 covers 13 bases. Germline V CDR1 and CDR2: SGHRS, YFSETQ. This CDR3 contains 16 residues. Trimming cost V 4 bases and J 4 bases; bases outside gene matches: 6. CDR3 nucleotides: TGCGCCAGCAGCGGGGTACTAGCGGGAGGGGCAGATACGCAGTATTTT. Translation gives CASSGVLAGGADTQYF.

The chain links TRBV11-2 to TRBJ2-1, with 10 bases that match TRBD2. V lost 8 bases, J lost 7 bases, and 8 bases stayed unmatched. Germline CDR1 and CDR2: SGHAT and FQNNGV. The CDR3 loop spans 14 amino acids. The CDR3 reads CASRRAGGGNEQFF. The DNA of the CDR3 is TGTGCCAGCCGGCGAGCGGGAGGGGGAAATGAGCAGTTCTTC.

This chain links TRBV15 with TRBJ2-3; D could derive from TRBD1 or TRBD2 (6 bases each). V gave up 3 bases and J gave up 0 bases, with 16 bases separating them. This CDR3 comprises 17 residues. CDR1 and CDR2 from the germline V gene are LNHNV and YYDKDF (reference sequence). CDR3 protein: CATSRTGSGFSTDTQYF. As DNA, the CDR3 is TGTGCCACCAGCAGGACAGGAAGCGGGTTTAGCACAGATACGCAGTATTTT.

The rearrangement uses TRBV28 and TRBJ2-3; D is ambiguous. The CDR3 loop spans 12 amino acids. Germline lookup yields CDR1 MDHEN and CDR2 SYDVKM. Trimming cost V 5 bases and J 2 bases, with 5 bases left between them. CDR3: CASSLITDTQYF. For the CDR3, the DNA is TGTGCCAGCAGTCTAATCACAGATACGCAGTATTTT.

This clone was observed a handful of times. Other DNA sequences within the sample encode an identical CDR3. The chain combines TRBV5-1 with TRBJ1-1; no reliable D call. V lost 2 bases to trimming and J lost 4 bases, with 9 bases between them. The CDR3 totals 13 residues. CDR1 is SGHRS, CDR2 YFSETQ, per germline. In DNA, the CDR3 is TGCGCCAGCAGCTTTTTGGGTTTCACTGAAGCTTTCTTT. Protein product: CASSFLGFTEAFF. Based on the CDR3 plus reference TRBV5-1 and TRBJ1-1, the full variable domain is KAGVTQTPRYLIKTRGQQVTLSCSPISGHRSVSWYQQTPGQGLQFLFEYFSETQRNKGNFPGRFSGRQFSNSRSEMNVSTLELGDSALYLCASSFLGFTEAFFGQGTRLTVV.

This sequence joins TRBV7-9 and TRBJ1-1; D is uncertain. Germline V gene sequence: CDR1 SEHNR, CDR2 FQNEAQ (reference sequence). The ends were cut back, 5 bases at V and 1 base at J, with 11 bases in the middle. CDR3 length: 14 residues. CDR3 region: CASSQDRRNTEAFF. As DNA, the CDR3 is TGTGCCAGCAGCCAGGACCGACGGAACACTGAAGCTTTCTTT.

This clone was counted between two and nine times. J is TRBJ2-3 and V is TRBV7-2; 11 nucleotides match TRBD2. The CDR3 length is 17 residues. V gave up 5 bases and J gave up 3 bases; unmatched junction bases: 10. In germline, CDR1 is SGHTA, CDR2 FQGNSA. CDR3 in DNA: TGTGCCAGCAGCCCCAGACTAGCGGGACGAGGAACAGATACGCAGTATTTT. Translation: CASSPRLAGRGTDTQYF.

The V gene is TRBV28, the J gene TRBJ2-3; D is uncertain. The CDR3 has 13 amino acids. Trimming took off 11 bases at V and 1 base at J, with 13 bases between the two ends. Looked up from germline, CDR1 is MDHEN and CDR2 is SYDVKM. The CDR3 nucleotides are TGTGCCTACCGTTCCCCCGGCACAGATACGCAGTATTTT. Translating it yields CAYRSPGTDTQYF.

This clone was detected ten times or more. The chain joins TRBV19 to TRBJ2-3, with 7 bases identical to TRBD1. V lost 0 bases, J lost 5 bases, and 8 bases stayed unmatched. This CDR3 comprises 16 residues. Germline CDR1 and CDR2: LNHDA and SQIVND (reference sequence). CDR3 amino acids: CASSIDRTGFRDTQYF. The CDR3 DNA sequence: TGTGCCAGTAGTATAGATAGGACAGGATTTCGAGATACGCAGTATTTT.

This rearrangement joins TRBV29-1 to TRBJ2-7; 7 positions match TRBD1. The CDR3 length is 11 residues. Germline CDR1 reads SQVTM; CDR2 reads ANQGSEA. The V gene end was trimmed by 4 bases and the J gene end by 10 bases; junction bases not matched to a gene: 7. DNA for the CDR3: TGCAGCGTTGTCTATGGGGACAGCCAGTACTTC. Translated: CSVVYGDSQYF.

The rearrangement joins TRBV5-1 to TRBJ1-4; possibly TRBD1 for D (5 bases). The CDR3 sequence is 14 residues long. Germline CDR1 reads SGHRS; CDR2 reads YFSETQ. V shed 2 bases and J shed 5 bases, with 10 bases lying between them. CDR3 coding DNA: TGCGCCAGCAGCTTACCGGGGCTAAATGAAAAACTGTTTTTT. The encoded protein is CASSLPGLNEKLFF. The full variable domain, in which reference TRBV5-1 and TRBJ1-4 provide the parts outside the CDR3, is KAGVTQTPRYLIKTRGQQVTLSCSPISGHRSVSWYQQTPGQGLQFLFEYFSETQRNKGNFPGRFSGRQFSNSRSEMNVSTLELGDSALYLCASSLPGLNEKLFFGSGTQLSVL.

The V gene is TRBV19, the J gene TRBJ1-2, with TRBD1 matching 7 bases. CDR1 and CDR2 from the germline V gene are LNHDA and SQIVND (reference sequence). The CDR3 is 15 residues long. Trimming cost V 3 bases and J 4 bases; bases outside gene matches: 8. CDR3 region: CASSISTGTVYGYTF. The CDR3, as DNA: TGTGCCAGTAGTATTTCGACAGGGACTGTCTATGGCTACACCTTC.

V is TRBV7-2 and J is TRBJ2-6; D possibly corresponds to TRBD2 (5 bases). Germline loops: CDR1 SGHTA, CDR2 FQGNSA. The CDR3 consists of 17 residues. Trimming took 2 bases from V and 2 from J, leaving 13 bases between them. The CDR3 DNA reads TGTGCCAGCAGCTTATACCCCCGGGGTACTGGGGCCAACGTCCTGACTTTC. Its protein is CASSLYPRGTGANVLTF.